This T cell receptor (beta chain) was documented in a study of blood T cells in healthy people across ages. Study findings and constraints: Unsorted PBMC material precluded a definitive naive versus antigen-experienced comparison.

This clonotype was observed many times. The antigen remains unidentified. Germline lookup yields CDR1 SGHRS and CDR2 YFSETQ. The ends lost 0 bases at V and 8 bases at J; junction bases unmatched: 2. The CDR3 has 14 residues. Then a second PCR, running roughly 6 to 11 cycles, was carried out with a sample-barcoded 5' primer and a J-beta primer mix. TCRdb reprocessed the 5' RACE reads via MiXCR and lists one record per CDR3 protein. Among roughly 1,100,000 distinct CDR3 sequences listed, approximately 26% were seen once. These data were also reused for a study on T cells of mothers and their children. That source adds: The authors used all extracted RNA for cDNA synthesis, at approximately 1.5 ug per 15 ul. Slightly higher, non-significant overlap characterized related mother-child pairs relative to unrelated pairs.

Sequenced: blood. The V gene is TRBV5-1, the J gene TRBJ2-1, with TRBD2 matching 10 bases. The TCR comes from a girl aged 2-10 years in good health. The CDR3 DNA sequence: TGCGCCAGCAGCTTGGGGCTAGCGGGGGATGAGCAGTTCTTC. This encodes CASSLGLAGDEQFF.